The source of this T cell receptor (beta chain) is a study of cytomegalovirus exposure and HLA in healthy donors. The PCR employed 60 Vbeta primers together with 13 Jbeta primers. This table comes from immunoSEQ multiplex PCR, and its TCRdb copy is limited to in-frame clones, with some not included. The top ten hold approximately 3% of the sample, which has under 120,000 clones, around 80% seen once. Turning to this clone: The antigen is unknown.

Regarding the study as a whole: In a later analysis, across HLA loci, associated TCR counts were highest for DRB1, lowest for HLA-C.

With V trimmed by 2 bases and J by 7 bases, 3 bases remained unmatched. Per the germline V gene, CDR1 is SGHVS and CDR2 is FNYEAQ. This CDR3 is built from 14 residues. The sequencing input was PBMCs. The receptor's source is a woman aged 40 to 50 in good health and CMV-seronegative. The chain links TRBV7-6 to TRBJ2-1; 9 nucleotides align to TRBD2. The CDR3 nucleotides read TGTGCCAGCAGCTTAAAGCGGGAGGTTAATGAGCAGTTCTTC. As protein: CASSLKREVNEQFF.